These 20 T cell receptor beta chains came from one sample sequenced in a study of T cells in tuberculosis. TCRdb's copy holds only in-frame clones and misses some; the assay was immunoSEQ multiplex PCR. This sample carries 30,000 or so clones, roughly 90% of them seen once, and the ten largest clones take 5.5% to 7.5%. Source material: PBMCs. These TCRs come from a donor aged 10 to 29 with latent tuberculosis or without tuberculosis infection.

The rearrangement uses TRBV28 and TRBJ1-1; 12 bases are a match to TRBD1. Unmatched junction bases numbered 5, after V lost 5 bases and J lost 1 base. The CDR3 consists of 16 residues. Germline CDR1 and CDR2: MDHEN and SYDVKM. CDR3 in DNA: TGTGCCAGCAGTCCACGGGACAGGGGGCCGAACACTGAAGCTTTCTTT. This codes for CASSPRDRGPNTEAFF.

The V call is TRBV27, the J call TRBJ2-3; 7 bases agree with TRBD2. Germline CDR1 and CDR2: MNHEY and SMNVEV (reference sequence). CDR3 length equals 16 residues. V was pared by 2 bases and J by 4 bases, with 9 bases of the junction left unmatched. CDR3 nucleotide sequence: TGTGCCAGCAGTTTAAGGGAAGCTGGGAGGGCAGATACGCAGTATTTT. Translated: CASSLREAGRADTQYF.

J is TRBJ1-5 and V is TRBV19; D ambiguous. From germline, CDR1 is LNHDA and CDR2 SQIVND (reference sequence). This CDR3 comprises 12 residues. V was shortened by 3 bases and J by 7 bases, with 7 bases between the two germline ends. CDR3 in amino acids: CASSIGRQPQHF. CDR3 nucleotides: TGTGCCAGTAGTATTGGCAGGCAGCCCCAGCATTTT.

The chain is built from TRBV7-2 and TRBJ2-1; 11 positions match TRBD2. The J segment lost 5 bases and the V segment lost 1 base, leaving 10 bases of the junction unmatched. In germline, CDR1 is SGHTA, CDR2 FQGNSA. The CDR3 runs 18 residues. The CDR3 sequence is CASSLVAGGPLMDNEQFF. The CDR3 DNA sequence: TGTGCCAGCAGCTTAGTAGCGGGGGGGCCGTTAATGGACAATGAGCAGTTCTTC.

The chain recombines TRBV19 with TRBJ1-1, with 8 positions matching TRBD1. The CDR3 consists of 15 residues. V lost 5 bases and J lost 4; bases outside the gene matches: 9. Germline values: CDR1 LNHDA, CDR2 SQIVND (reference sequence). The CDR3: CASSWGLTGGTEAFF. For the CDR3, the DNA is TGTGCCAGTAGTTGGGGTCTTACAGGGGGCACTGAAGCTTTCTTT. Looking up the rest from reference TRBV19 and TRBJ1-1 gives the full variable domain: DGGITQSPKYLFRKEGQNVTLSCEQNLNHDAMYWYRQDPGQGLRLIYYSQIVNDFQKGDIAEGYSVSREKKESFPLTVTSAQKNPTAFYLCASSWGLTGGTEAFFGQGTRLTVV.

CDR3 DNA: TGTGCCAGCAGTGCGCCCCGGGACAGGGGAGTAGAGACCCAGTACTTC. It codes for CASSAPRDRGVETQYF. J is TRBJ2-5 and V is TRBV27; the match to TRBD1 covers 10 bases. The CDR3 totals 16 residues. Looked up from germline, CDR1 is MNHEY and CDR2 is SMNVEV (reference sequence). Trimming cost V 5 bases and J 4 bases; bases outside gene matches: 10.

Here the CDR3 reads CASSPPRTGIGGELFF. CDR3 nucleotide sequence: TGTGCCAGCTCACCACCGAGGACAGGGATCGGCGGGGAGCTGTTTTTT. The V and J genes are TRBV18 and TRBJ2-2, with TRBD1 matching over 8 bases. The CDR3 is 16 residues long. The V gene's germline CDR1 is KGHSH and CDR2 LQKENI. The trim removed 0 bases at V and 7 bases at J, leaving 7 bases unmatched.

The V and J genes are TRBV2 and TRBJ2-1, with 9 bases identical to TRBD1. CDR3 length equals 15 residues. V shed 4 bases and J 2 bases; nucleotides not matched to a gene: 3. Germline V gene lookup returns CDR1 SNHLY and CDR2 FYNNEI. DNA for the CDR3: TGTGCCAGCAGTGGCCGGGACAGGGCCTACAATGAGCAGTTCTTC. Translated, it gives CASSGRDRAYNEQFF.

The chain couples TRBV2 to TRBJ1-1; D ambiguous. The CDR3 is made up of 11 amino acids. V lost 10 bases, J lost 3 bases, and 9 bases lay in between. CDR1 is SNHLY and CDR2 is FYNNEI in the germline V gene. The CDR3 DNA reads TGTGCCACAGGTTACCACACTGAAGCTTTCTTT. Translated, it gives CATGYHTEAFF.

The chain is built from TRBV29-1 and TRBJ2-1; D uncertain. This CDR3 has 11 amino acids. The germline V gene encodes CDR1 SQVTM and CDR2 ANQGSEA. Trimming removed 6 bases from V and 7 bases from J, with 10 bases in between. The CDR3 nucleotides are TGCAGCGTGCAGGTCAGGAATGAGCAGTTCTTC. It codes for CSVQVRNEQFF.

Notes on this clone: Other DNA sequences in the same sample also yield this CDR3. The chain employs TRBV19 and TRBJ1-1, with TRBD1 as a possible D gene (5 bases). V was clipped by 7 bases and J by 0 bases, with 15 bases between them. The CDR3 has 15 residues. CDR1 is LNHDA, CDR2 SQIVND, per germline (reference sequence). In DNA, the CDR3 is TGTGCCAGTATTGGAGGGGCCCCCATGAACACTGAAGCTTTCTTT. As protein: CASIGGAPMNTEAFF.

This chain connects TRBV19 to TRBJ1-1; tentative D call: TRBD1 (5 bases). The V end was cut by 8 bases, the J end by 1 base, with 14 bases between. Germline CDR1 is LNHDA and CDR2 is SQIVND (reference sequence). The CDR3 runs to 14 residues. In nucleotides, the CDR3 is TGTGCCAGTCGGAACTACAGGACGAACACTGAAGCTTTCTTT. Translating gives CASRNYRTNTEAFF.

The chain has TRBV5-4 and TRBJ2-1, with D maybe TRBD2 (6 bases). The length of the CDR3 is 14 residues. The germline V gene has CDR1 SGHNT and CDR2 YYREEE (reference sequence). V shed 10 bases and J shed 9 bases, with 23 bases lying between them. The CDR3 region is CAVKNRDFNIEQFF. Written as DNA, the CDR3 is TGTGCCGTTAAAAACCGGGACTTCAACATTGAGCAGTTCTTC.

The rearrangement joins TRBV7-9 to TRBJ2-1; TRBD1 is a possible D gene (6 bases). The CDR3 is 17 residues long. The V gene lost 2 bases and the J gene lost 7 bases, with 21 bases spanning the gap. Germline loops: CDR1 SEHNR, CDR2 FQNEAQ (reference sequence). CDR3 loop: CASSLSKIGGLWNEQFF. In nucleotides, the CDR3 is TGTGCCAGCAGCTTATCGAAAATTGGGGGCCTCTGGAATGAGCAGTTCTTC.

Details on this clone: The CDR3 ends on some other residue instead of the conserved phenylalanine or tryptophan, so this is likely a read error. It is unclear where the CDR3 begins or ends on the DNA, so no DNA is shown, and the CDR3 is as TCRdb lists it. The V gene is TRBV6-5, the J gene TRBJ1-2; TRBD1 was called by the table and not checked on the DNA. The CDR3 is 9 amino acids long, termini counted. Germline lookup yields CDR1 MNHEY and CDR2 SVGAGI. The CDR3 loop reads CASRLQGAE.

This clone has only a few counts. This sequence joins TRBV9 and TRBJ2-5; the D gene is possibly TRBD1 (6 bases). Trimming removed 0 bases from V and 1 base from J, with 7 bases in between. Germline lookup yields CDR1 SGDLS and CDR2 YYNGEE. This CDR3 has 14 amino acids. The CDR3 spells CASSVGTVQETQYF. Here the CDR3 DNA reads TGTGCCAGCAGCGTAGGGACAGTCCAAGAGACCCAGTACTTC.

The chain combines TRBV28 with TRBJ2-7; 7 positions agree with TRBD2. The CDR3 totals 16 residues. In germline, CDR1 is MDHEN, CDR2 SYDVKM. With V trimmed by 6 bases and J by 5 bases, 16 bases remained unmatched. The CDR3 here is CASRTFRGEGDNEQYF. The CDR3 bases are TGTGCCAGCAGAACCTTCCGGGGGGAGGGAGATAACGAGCAGTACTTC.

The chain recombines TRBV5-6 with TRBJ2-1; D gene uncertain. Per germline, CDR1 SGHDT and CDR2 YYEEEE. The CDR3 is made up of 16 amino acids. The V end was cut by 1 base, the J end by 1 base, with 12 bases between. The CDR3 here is CASSLMAGLSYNEQFF. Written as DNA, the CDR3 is TGTGCCAGCAGCTTGATGGCCGGGTTGTCCTACAATGAGCAGTTCTTC.

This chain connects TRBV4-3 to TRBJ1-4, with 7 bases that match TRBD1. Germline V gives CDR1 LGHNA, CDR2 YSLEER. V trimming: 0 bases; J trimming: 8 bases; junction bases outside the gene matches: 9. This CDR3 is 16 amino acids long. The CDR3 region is CASSQDWKQGNEKLFF. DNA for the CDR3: TGCGCCAGCAGCCAAGATTGGAAACAGGGGAACGAAAAACTGTTTTTT.

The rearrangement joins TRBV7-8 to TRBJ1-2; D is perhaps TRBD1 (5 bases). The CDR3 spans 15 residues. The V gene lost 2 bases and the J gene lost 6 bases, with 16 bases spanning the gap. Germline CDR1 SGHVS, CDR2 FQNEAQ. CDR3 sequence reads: CASSLTPAGRNGYTF. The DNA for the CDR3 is TGTGCCAGCAGCTTAACCCCCGCAGGGAGGAATGGCTACACCTTC.